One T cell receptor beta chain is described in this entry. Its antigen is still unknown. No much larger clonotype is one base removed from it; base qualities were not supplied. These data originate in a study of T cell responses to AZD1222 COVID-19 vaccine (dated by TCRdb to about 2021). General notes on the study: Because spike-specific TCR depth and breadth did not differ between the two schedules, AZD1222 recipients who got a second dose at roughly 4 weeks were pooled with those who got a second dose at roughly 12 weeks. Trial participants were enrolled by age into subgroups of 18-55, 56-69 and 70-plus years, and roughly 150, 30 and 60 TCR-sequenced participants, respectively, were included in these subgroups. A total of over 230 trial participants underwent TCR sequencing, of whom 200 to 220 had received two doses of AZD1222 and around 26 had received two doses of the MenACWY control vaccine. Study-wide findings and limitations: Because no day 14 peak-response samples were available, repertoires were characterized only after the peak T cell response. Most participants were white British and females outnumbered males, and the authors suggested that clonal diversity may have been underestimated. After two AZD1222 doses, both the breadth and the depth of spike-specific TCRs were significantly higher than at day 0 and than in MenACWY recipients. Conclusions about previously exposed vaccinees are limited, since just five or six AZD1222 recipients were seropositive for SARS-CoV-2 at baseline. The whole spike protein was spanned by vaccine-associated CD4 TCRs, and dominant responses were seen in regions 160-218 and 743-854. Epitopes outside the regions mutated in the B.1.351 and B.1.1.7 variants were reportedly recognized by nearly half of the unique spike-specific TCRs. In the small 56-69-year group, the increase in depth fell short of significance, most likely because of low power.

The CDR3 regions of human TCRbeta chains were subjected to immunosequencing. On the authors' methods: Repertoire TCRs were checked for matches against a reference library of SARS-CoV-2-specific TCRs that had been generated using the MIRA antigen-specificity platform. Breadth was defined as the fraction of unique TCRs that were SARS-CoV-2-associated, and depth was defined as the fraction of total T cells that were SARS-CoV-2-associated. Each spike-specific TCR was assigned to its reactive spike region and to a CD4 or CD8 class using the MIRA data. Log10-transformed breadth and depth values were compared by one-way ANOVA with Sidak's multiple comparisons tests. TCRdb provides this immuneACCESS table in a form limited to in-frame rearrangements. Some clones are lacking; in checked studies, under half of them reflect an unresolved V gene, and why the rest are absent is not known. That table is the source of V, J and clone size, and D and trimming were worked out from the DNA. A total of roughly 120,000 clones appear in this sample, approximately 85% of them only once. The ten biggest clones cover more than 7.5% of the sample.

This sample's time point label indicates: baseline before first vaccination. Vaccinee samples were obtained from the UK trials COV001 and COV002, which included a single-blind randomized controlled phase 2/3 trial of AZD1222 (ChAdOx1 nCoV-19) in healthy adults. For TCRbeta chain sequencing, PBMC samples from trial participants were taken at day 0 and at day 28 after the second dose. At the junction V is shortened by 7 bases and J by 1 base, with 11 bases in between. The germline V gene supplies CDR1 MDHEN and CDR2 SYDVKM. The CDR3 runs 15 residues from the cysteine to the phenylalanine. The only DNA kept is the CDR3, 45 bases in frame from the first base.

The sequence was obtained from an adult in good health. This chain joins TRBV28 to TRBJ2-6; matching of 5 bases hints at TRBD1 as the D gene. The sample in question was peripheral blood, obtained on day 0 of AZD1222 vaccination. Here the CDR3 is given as CASTRDSSGANVLTF. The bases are TGTGCCAGCACCAGGGATTCGTCTGGGGCCAACGTCCTGACTTTC.